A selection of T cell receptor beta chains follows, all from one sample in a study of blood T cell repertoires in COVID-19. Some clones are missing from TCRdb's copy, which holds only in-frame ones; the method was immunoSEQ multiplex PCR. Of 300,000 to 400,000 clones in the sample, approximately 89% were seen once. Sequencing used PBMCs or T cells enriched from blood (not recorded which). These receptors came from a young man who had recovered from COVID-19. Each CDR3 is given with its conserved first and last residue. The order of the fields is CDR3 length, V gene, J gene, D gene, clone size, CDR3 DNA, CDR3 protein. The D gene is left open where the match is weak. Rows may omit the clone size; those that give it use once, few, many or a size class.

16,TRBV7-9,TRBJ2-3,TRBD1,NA,TGTGCCAGCAGCCCGGGGACAGGGGGCCCCACAGATACGCAGTATTTT,CASSPGTGGPTDTQYF
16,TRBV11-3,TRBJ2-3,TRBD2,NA,TGTGCCAGCAGCTTAGCTCAAGCGGGGGGGTCGTCTACGCAGTATTTT,CASSLAQAGGSSTQYF
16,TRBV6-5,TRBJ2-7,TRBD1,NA,TGTGCCAGCAGTTACTCGACAGGGGGCAACGGGTACGAGCAGTACTTC,CASSYSTGGNGYEQYF
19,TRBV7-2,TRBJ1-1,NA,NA,TGTGCCAGCAGCTTAGCCTACGGGGATTCGAGTTTTCGGAACACTGAAGCTTTCTTT,CASSLAYGDSSFRNTEAFF
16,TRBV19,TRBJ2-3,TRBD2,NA,TGTGCCAGTGGGCTAGCGGGGGCTACTAGCACAGATACGCAGTATTTT,CASGLAGATSTDTQYF
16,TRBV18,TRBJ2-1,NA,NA,TGTGCCAGCTCATGGTGGACAGGGAGGGAGAACAATGAGCAGTTCTTC,CASSWWTGRENNEQFF
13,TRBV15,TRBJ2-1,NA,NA,TGTGCCACCAGCAGAGAACAGGGTTTTTCGCAGTTCTTC,CATSREQGFSQFF
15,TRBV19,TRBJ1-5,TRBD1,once,TGTGCCAGTAGAACGACAGGGTTTAGCAATCAGCCCCAGCATTTT,CASRTTGFSNQPQHF
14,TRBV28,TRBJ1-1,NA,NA,TGTGCCAGCAGAGACGGGACTCCCGTACGAGAAGCTTTCTTT,CASRDGTPVREAFF
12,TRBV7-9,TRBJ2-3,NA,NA,TGTGCCAGCAGCTGGGGAGGAGATACGCAGTATTTT,CASSWGGDTQYF
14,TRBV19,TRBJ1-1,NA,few,TGTGCCAGTAGGTTGGACAGCTATACCTCGGAAGCTTTCTTT,CASRLDSYTSEAFF
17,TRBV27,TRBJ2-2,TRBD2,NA,TGTGCCAGCAGTTTATTCGAGCGGGGGGCGAACACCGGGGAGCTGTTTTTT,CASSLFERGANTGELFF
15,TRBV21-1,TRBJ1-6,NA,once,TGTGCCAGCAGCAAACAGGGTGCTCTGAATTCACCCCTCCACTTT,CASSKQGALNSPLHF
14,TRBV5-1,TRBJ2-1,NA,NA,TGCGCCAGCAGCTTGAGAGGGCCTTACAATGAGCAGTTCTTC,CASSLRGPYNEQFF
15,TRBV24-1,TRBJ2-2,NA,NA,TGTGCCACCAGTGATAGGTTCGGGATGGCCGGGGAGCTGTTTTTT,CATSDRFGMAGELFF
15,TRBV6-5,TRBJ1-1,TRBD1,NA,TGTGCCAGCAGTTTAACCGGGACAGCCTACACTGAAGCTTTCTTT,CASSLTGTAYTEAFF
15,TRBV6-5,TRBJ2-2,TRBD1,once,TGTGCCAGCAGAGACAGGGGGTTTAGCACCGGGGAGCTGTTTTTT,CASRDRGFSTGELFF
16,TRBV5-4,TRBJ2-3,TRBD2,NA,TGTGCCAGCAGCTTGTGGGGCGGGGGTCTTGCAGATACGCAGTATTTT,CASSLWGGGLADTQYF
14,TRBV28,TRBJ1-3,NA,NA,TGTGCCAGCAGCCGGGACATTTATGGAAACACCATATATTTT,CASSRDIYGNTIYF
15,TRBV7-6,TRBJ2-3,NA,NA,TGTGCCAGCAGCTTAGGAGGGGGTGGGACAGATACGCAGTATTTT,CASSLGGGGTDTQYF
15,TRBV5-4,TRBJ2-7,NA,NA,TGTGCCAGCAGCCCGGGGGGCGGGGTAGGCTACGAGCAGTACTTC,CASSPGGGVGYEQYF
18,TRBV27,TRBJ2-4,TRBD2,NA,TGTGCCAGCAGTTTAGGTAGCGGGGGCACCCGGGCCAAAAACATTCAGTACTTC,CASSLGSGGTRAKNIQYF
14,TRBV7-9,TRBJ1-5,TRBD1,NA,TGTGCCAGCAGCGGACAGGGAAGCAATCAGCCCCAGCATTTT,CASSGQGSNQPQHF
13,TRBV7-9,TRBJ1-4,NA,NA,TGTGCCAGCAGCTCCGGGACTGAAGAAAAACTGTTTTTT,CASSSGTEEKLFF
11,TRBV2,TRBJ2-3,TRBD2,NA,TGTGCCAGCAGTGAAGGGACTAGGAGTTATTTT,CASSEGTRSYF
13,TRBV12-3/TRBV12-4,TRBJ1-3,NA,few,TGTGCCACCAGTCAGGGATCTGGAAACACCATATATTTT,CATSQGSGNTIYF